This T cell receptor (beta chain) was captured in a study of low-dose radiotherapy and immunotherapy resistance in tumors. Looked up from germline, CDR1 is MNHGY and CDR2 is SAAAGT. The V gene lost 5 bases and the J gene lost 6 bases, with 12 bases spanning the gap. There are 13 residues in the CDR3. Alpha- and beta-chain coverage of first-strand cDNA came from TRAV- and TRBV-specific primers. The PCR that amplified TCRs ran for around 21 cycles, relying on a constant-region primer and a V-primer adapter. MiXCR, run by TCRdb on the reads, gives a single entry per CDR3 protein. This sample yields 15,000 to 20,000 distinct CDR3 sequences, of which approximately 70% are seen a single time; under 6.5% belongs to the top ten.

V usage is TRBV6-8 and J usage is TRBJ2-3; D remains ambiguous. The TCR originated in a human donor with advanced metastatic prostate, ovarian, gallbladder or colorectal cancer (not recorded which). This table probably holds off-target reads from a library built for another chain. In DNA form, the CDR3 reads TGTGCCAGCAGTGGTTTCGGTTGGGATACGCAGTATTTT. This translates into CASSGFGWDTQYF.